This T cell receptor (beta chain) was retrieved from a study of monozygotic twins with inflammatory bowel disease. As concerns this clonotype: Its specificity is not known.

The study, taken as a whole, reports: Healthy co-twins showed greater TCRbeta diversity (inverse Simpson) than IBD patients.

For each CDR3 protein, TCRdb gives one entry from its re-call of the 5' RACE reads, without DNA. Its table records 150,000 to 200,000 distinct CDR3 sequences. This clonotype was sampled from a human donor with ulcerative colitis or Crohn's disease, or a healthy co-twin of an affected twin (not recorded which). Sequenced sample: blood.

This CDR3 reads CASSSTNRGSYEQYF. The chain links TRBV7-9 to TRBJ2-7. This CDR3 comprises 15 residues. CDR1 and CDR2 (germline): SEHNR, FQNEAQ (reference sequence).